This section outlines one TCR beta chain sequence together with its context. Antigen specificity is unknown. This record comes from a study of T cell responses to AZD1222 COVID-19 vaccine. Study results and limitations: None of the repertoires were sampled until the peak T cell response had passed. The study reported that nearly half of spike-specific TCRs target unmutated variant regions. Spike-wide vaccine-associated CD4 TCRs dominated at 160-218 and 743-854.

The junction had 5 bases not matched to a gene; V was cut back by 5 bases and J by 1 base. CDR1 and CDR2 from the germline V gene are MNHEY and SVGAGI. The CDR3 has 15 amino acids. Clones were read by immunoSEQ multiplex PCR, and TCRdb kept only the in-frame ones, dropping some. The sample records 100,000 to 120,000 clones, about 91% being singletons. The source is an adult who received the AZD1222 COVID-19 vaccine. The rearrangement links TRBV6-5 to TRBJ2-1, with TRBD1 identical over 7 bases. Sample: peripheral blood, taken 28 days after the second AZD1222 dose. Here the CDR3 DNA reads TGTGCCAGCAGTCAGGGGACAGCATCCTACAATGAGCAGTTCTTC. Residues: CASSQGTASYNEQFF.